The clone carrying this T cell receptor beta chain occurred many times. Its cognate antigen is unknown. The sample originates from a study of regulatory T cells in long-lasting Graves disease. At the level of the study: Under 3 months of antithyroid drugs had been taken by newly diagnosed Graves' patients.

Time point in this sample: newly diagnosed GD, antithyroid drugs for less than 3 months. After RNA was extracted from PBMCs, the TCR library was made from it. Germline lookup yields CDR1 MNHEY and CDR2 SMNVEV (reference sequence). V was pared by 3 bases and J by 5 bases, with 9 bases of the junction left unmatched. The CDR3 extends over 16 amino acids. The authors built TCR beta libraries using iRepertoire HTBI primers and Arm-PCR of CDR3 regions. From the multiplex PCR reads, TCRdb called clonotypes with MiXCR, one entry per CDR3 protein. The top ten hold about 12% of the sample, which has 550,000 to 700,000 distinct CDR3 sequences, about 15% seen once. Study results and limitations: Among samples with persistent disease, TRBV28, TRBJ1-2 and TRBJ2-5 were favored.

These data also featured in a second study, about T cells in Graves' hyperthyroidism and ophthalmopathy. That work states: Researchers found most expanded thyroid clonotypes above 0.001 in blood as well.

V gene TRBV27 combines with J gene TRBJ2-5, with 10 positions matching TRBD2. This material consisted of peripheral blood mononuclear cells (PBMCs), taken at new diagnosis, from a patient treated with antithyroid drugs. The TCR sequence derives from a man aged 18 to 30 with Graves disease. In DNA, the CDR3 is TGTGCCAGCAGTTTTATGGCTAGCGGGAGAGGGGAGACCCAGTACTTC. Encoded protein: CASSFMASGRGETQYF.